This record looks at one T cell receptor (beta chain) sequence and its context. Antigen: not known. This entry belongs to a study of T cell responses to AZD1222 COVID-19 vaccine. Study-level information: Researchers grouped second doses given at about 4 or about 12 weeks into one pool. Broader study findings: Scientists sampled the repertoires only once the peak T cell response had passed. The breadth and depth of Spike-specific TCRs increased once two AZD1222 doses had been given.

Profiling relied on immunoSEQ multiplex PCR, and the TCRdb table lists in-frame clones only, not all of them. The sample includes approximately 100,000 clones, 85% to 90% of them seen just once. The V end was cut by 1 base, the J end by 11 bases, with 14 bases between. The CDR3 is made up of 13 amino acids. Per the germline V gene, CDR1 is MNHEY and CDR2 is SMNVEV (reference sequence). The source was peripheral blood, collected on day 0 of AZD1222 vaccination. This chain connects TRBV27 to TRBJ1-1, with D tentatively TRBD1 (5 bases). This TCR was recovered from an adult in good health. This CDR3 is CASSLFYRGEAFF. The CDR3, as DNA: TGTGCCAGCAGTTTATTTTATAGGGGTGAGGCTTTCTTT.